Listed below are T cell receptor beta chains from one sample, sequenced in a study of blood T cell repertoires in COVID-19. This table comes from immunoSEQ multiplex PCR, and its TCRdb copy is limited to in-frame clones, with some not included. The data contain approximately 210,000 clones, approximately 85% of them singletons. The sample taken for sequencing was peripheral blood. The receptor set was obtained from a woman between 45 and 65 years old with active or convalescent COVID-19. CDR3s include the opening cysteine and the closing phenylalanine or tryptophan. D genes are given only for firm matches. Size tells how often a clone was seen (once, few, many) or the class of an expanded clone, and some rows leave it out.

j_call,d_call,clone_size,cdr3_length,v_call,cdr3_nt,cdr3_aa
TRBJ2-5,TRBD1,NA,16,TRBV5-1,TGCGCCAGCAGCTTGGCCGGGCAGGGGGCGCCCGAGACCCAGTACTTC,CASSLAGQGAPETQYF
TRBJ1-2,TRBD1,once,16,TRBV7-3,TGTGCCAGCAGCTTAACCCTACAGGGGGAAAACTATGGCTACACCTTC,CASSLTLQGENYGYTF
TRBJ2-3,TRBD2,once,15,TRBV5-4,TGTGCCAGCAGCTTGGGGACTAGCGGAACAGATACGCAGTATTTT,CASSLGTSGTDTQYF
TRBJ2-3,TRBD2,NA,15,TRBV18,TGTGCCAGCTCACCAGGGACTAGCAGCACAGATACGCAGTATTTT,CASSPGTSSTDTQYF
TRBJ2-2,NA,NA,13,TRBV28,TGTGCCAGCAGCCCGAGGGTCGCCGGGGAGCTGTTTTTT,CASSPRVAGELFF
TRBJ1-4,TRBD1,NA,14,TRBV3-1/TRBV3-2,TGTGCCAGCAGTCGACAGGGGCCTAATGAAAAACTGTTTTTT,CASSRQGPNEKLFF
TRBJ2-7,TRBD2,NA,15,TRBV5-4,TGTGCCAGCAGCTCGGGACTAGCGGACTCCTACGAGCAGTACTTC,CASSSGLADSYEQYF
TRBJ2-3,NA,NA,12,TRBV5-1,TGCGCCAGCAGCTTGGCCGCGGATACGCAGTATTTT,CASSLAADTQYF
TRBJ1-1,NA,NA,13,TRBV3-1/TRBV3-2,TGTGCCAGCAGCCAAGGCAGGGTGAGAGAAGCTTTCTTT,CASSQGRVREAFF
TRBJ1-2,NA,NA,14,TRBV15,TGTGCCACCAGCAGAGTCCCCGAGGCCTATGGCTACACCTTC,CATSRVPEAYGYTF
TRBJ1-2,NA,NA,17,TRBV5-4,TGTGCCAGCAGCTCCGTGCCGAGGGGGGGCTCGAACTATGGCTACACCTTC,CASSSVPRGGSNYGYTF
TRBJ2-2,NA,NA,13,TRBV19,TGTGCCATCCCTCGGGAACCCACCGGGGAGCTGTTTTTT,CAIPREPTGELFF
TRBJ2-7,TRBD2,NA,15,TRBV5-6,TGTGCCAGCAGCCCGGATAGCGGGAGGGTCTACGAGCAGTACTTC,CASSPDSGRVYEQYF
TRBJ2-5,NA,NA,13,TRBV28,TGTGCCAGCAGGAACAGGGACCAAGAGACCCAGTACTTC,CASRNRDQETQYF
TRBJ2-7,NA,NA,14,TRBV10-1,TGCGCCAGCAGTGAGTCGGATAGCGGATACGAGCAGTACTTC,CASSESDSGYEQYF
TRBJ2-6,TRBD1,NA,16,TRBV6-5,TGTGCCAGCAGTTACAGTGGACAGGCTGGGGCCAACGTCCTGACTTTC,CASSYSGQAGANVLTF
TRBJ2-2,NA,once,14,TRBV30,TGTGCCTGGGCGAGGGGGAGGGCCGCCGGGGAGCTGTTTTTT,CAWARGRAAGELFF
TRBJ1-3,TRBD1,NA,15,TRBV3-1/TRBV3-2,TGTGCCAGCAGCCTCTCGACAGGGGGCGTAAACACCATATATTTT,CASSLSTGGVNTIYF
TRBJ1-4,TRBD1,NA,14,TRBV6-5,TGTGCCAGCAGCAGAGACAGGGGGGGCGAAAAACTGTTTTTT,CASSRDRGGEKLFF
TRBJ2-3,NA,NA,14,TRBV6-4,TGTGCCAGCAGTGACGTGGCGGGGACAGATACGCAGTATTTT,CASSDVAGTDTQYF
TRBJ1-6,TRBD1,NA,15,TRBV27,TGTGCCAGCAGGACTTGGGACAGTAACAATTCACCCCTCCACTTT,CASRTWDSNNSPLHF
TRBJ2-3,NA,NA,16,TRBV5-4,TGTGCCAGCAGCTCCCAAACCCCGCGTCAGGCAGATACGCAGTATTTT,CASSSQTPRQADTQYF
TRBJ1-1,TRBD1,NA,15,TRBV5-4,TGTGCCAGTCTACGCGGGACAGGGGGTTTCACTGAAGCTTTCTTT,CASLRGTGGFTEAFF
TRBJ2-1,NA,once,14,TRBV19,TGTGCCAGTAGTAACGATCCGTCGGCGGGTGAGCAGTTCTTC,CASSNDPSAGEQFF
TRBJ1-1,TRBD1,NA,15,TRBV7-2,TGTGCCAGCAGCTCTCAACAGGGGGCAGGCACTGAAGCTTTCTTT,CASSSQQGAGTEAFF
TRBJ2-3,TRBD2,NA,17,TRBV10-3,TGTGCCATCAGTGGGCCCCGACTAGCGGATAGCACAGATACGCAGTATTTT,CAISGPRLADSTDTQYF
TRBJ2-2,NA,NA,16,TRBV5-1,TGCGCCAGCAGCTTGGTCCCCCGGAGAGACACCGGGGAGCTGTTTTTT,CASSLVPRRDTGELFF
TRBJ1-5,NA,NA,13,TRBV28,TGTGCCAGCAGTGGAGGGTTGAATCAGCCCCAGCATTTT,CASSGGLNQPQHF
TRBJ2-3,TRBD2,NA,18,TRBV27,TGTGCCAGCACCGCGGGAAGCGGGAATCTCGGGAGCACAGATACGCAGTATTTT,CASTAGSGNLGSTDTQYF
TRBJ1-2,TRBD1,NA,13,TRBV28,TGTGCCAGCAGTTTGGACAGGCTGGATGGCTACACCTTC,CASSLDRLDGYTF
TRBJ2-1,NA,NA,16,TRBV14,TGTGCCAGCAGCCAAGGGGGCAGGGCTACCTACAATGAGCAGTTCTTC,CASSQGGRATYNEQFF
TRBJ2-1,NA,NA,14,TRBV28,TGTGCCAGTATAAGCGGCCGAACTTACAATGAGCAGTTCTTC,CASISGRTYNEQFF
TRBJ1-2,NA,NA,14,TRBV5-4,TGTGCCAGCAGCTTGGAACAGCGCGGGTTAGGCTACACCTTC,CASSLEQRGLGYTF
TRBJ1-4,NA,few,14,TRBV28,TGTGCCAGCAGTTTGAGACAGCTTAATGAAAAACTGTTTTTT,CASSLRQLNEKLFF
TRBJ1-2,NA,few,13,TRBV27,TGTGCCAGCAGCCAAGGGGCGGGGGATGGCTACACCTTC,CASSQGAGDGYTF
TRBJ1-5,NA,NA,15,TRBV6-1,TGTGCCAGCAGTGAAACGCGGGGTTTCAATCAGCCCCAGCATTTT,CASSETRGFNQPQHF
TRBJ2-1,NA,NA,13,TRBV11-2,TGTGCCAGCAGCTTAGACAGAAACAATGAGCAGTTCTTC,CASSLDRNNEQFF
TRBJ1-2,TRBD1,NA,16,TRBV28,TGTGCCAGCAGTTTGGTCGACAGGGGCCCCGGCTATGGCTACACCTTC,CASSLVDRGPGYGYTF
TRBJ2-3,TRBD2,NA,14,TRBV6-4,TGTGCCAGCAGAGCGGGGGGCGGAAGAGATACGCAGTATTTT,CASRAGGGRDTQYF
TRBJ1-6,TRBD1,NA,15,TRBV24-1,TGTGCCACCAACCCGACAGGGTTCTATAATTCACCCCTCCACTTT,CATNPTGFYNSPLHF
TRBJ2-1,TRBD2,NA,17,TRBV4-1,TGCGCCAGCAGCCGGTACTTCGGGACTAGCGGGGACAATGAGCAGTTCTTC,CASSRYFGTSGDNEQFF
TRBJ2-3,TRBD2,NA,14,TRBV2,TGTGCCGGGCCGGGACTAGCAGGGCGAGATACGCAGTATTTT,CAGPGLAGRDTQYF
TRBJ1-2,TRBD1,NA,15,TRBV11-2,TGTGCCAGCAGCCGGACAGGGCGGGGGATCTATGGCTACACCTTC,CASSRTGRGIYGYTF
TRBJ1-2,NA,NA,15,TRBV11-2,TGTGCCAGCAGCTTAAATCGTGGTCAGTCTTATGGCTACACCTTC,CASSLNRGQSYGYTF
TRBJ2-3,TRBD1,NA,14,TRBV5-5,TGTGCCAGCAGCAAGACAGGGAGCACAGATACGCAGTATTTT,CASSKTGSTDTQYF
TRBJ2-1,TRBD2,NA,14,TRBV25-1,TGTGCCAGCAGATCTAGCGGGGTGTACAATGAGCAGTTCTTC,CASRSSGVYNEQFF
TRBJ2-7,TRBD1,NA,16,TRBV6-2/TRBV6-3,TGTGCCAGCAGTTACGGAGGTGGGACAGTACACTACGAGCAGTACTTC,CASSYGGGTVHYEQYF
TRBJ2-7,TRBD2,NA,17,TRBV5-1,TGCGCCAGCAGCCGGGAGGTCCCGGGGCATAGCTCCTACGAGCAGTACTTC,CASSREVPGHSSYEQYF
TRBJ2-5,TRBD1,NA,13,TRBV19,TGTGCCAGTGGGGACAGAGTACAAGAGACCCAGTACTTC,CASGDRVQETQYF
TRBJ2-7,NA,NA,13,TRBV18,TGTGCCAGCTCACGGACAGACTCCTACGAGCAGTACTTC,CASSRTDSYEQYF